The source of this T cell receptor beta chain is a study of blood T cell repertoires in COVID-19. Study as a whole: Sources were T cells, B-cell-depleted T cells, or PBMCs; the material itself was cDNA or gDNA.

The J segment lost 7 bases and the V segment lost 3 bases, leaving 15 bases of the junction unmatched. The CDR3 loop spans 17 amino acids. Germline V gene lookup returns CDR1 LGHDT and CDR2 YNNKEL (reference sequence). Under the authors' procedure: Estimation of nucleated cell counts was performed using reference gene primer amplification. Repertoires were generated with immunoSEQ multiplex PCR, while TCRdb's copy carries only in-frame clones and drops some. V and J calls and clone size come straight from that table; D and trimming were deduced from the DNA. The sample lists about 360,000 clones; 81% were seen once.

Specimen: peripheral blood. The receptor comes from a human donor with acute or convalescent COVID-19. The donor label of this sample is uncertain. This chain uses TRBV3-1 (or the pseudogene TRBV3-2) with TRBJ2-1; 7 bases are shared with TRBD2. The chain's CDR3 is CASSQPRLAGRGNEQFF. CDR3 nucleotides: TGTGCCAGCAGCCAGCCACGACTAGCAGGGAGGGGTAATGAGCAGTTCTTC.